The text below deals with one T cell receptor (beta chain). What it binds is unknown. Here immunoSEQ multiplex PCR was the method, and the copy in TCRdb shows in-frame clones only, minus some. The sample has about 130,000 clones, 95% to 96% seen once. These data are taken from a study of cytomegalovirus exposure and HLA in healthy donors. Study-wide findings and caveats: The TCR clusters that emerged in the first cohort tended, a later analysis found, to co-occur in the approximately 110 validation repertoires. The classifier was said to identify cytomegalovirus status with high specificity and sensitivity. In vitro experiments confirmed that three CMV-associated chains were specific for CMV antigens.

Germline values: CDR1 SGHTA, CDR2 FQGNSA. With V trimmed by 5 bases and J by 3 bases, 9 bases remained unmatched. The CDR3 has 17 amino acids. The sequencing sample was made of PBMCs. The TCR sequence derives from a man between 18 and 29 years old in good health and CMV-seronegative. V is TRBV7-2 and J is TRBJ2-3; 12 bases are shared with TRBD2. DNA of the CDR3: TGTGCCAGCAGCCGGTCTAGCGGGAGGGCCGTGACAGATACGCAGTATTTT. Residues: CASSRSSGRAVTDTQYF. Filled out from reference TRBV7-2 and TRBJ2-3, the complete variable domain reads GAGVSQSPSNKVTEKGKDVELRCDPISGHTALYWYRQSLGQGLEFLIYFQGNSAPDKSGLPSDRFSAERTGGSVSTLTIQRTQQEDSAVYLCASSRSSGRAVTDTQYFGPGTRLTVL.